The source of this TCR beta chain is a study of shared clonotypes between healthy human individuals. V lost 1 base and J 2 bases, leaving 7 bases between the germline ends. Germline V gene sequence: CDR1 SGHNT, CDR2 YYREEE (reference sequence). This CDR3 is built from 13 residues. As to this clone: Other DNA sequences in the same sample also yield this CDR3.

Libraries were prepared by immunoSEQ multiplex PCR; TCRdb keeps only in-frame clonotypes and omits some of them. The sample contains about 1,500,000 clones, roughly 97% of which appear only once. The chain combines TRBV5-4 with TRBJ2-7; a weak D match, TRBD2 (6 bases). Specimen: naive CD4+ T cells sorted from blood. The subset denotes: CD45RA+ positively selected. The receptor was derived from a man aged 30 to 39 in good health. CDR3: CASSLSGAYEQYF. The CDR3 DNA is TGTGCCAGCAGCTTGTCGGGGGCCTACGAGCAGTACTTC.